The 32 T cell receptor beta chains given below trace back to one sample, sequenced in a study of blood T cell repertoires in COVID-19. TCRdb's table, derived via immunoSEQ multiplex PCR, lists solely in-frame clones and lacks some. The data show just under 250,000 clones, approximately 86% seen once. The sample was peripheral blood. The receptors come from a young woman who had recovered from COVID-19.

This chain links TRBV7-2 with TRBJ1-1; perhaps TRBD1 as D (6 bases). This CDR3 comprises 14 residues. Trimming shortened V by 3 bases and J by 4 bases, and 12 bases separated the two germline ends. CDR1 is SGHTA and CDR2 is FQGNSA in the germline V gene. The CDR3 loop is CASSFRGSGTEAFF. The CDR3 region has the DNA TGTGCCAGCAGCTTTAGGGGGTCGGGCACTGAAGCTTTCTTT.

The chain couples TRBV15 to TRBJ1-3; 7 positions agree with TRBD1. The CDR3 is made up of 15 amino acids. V trimming: 5 bases; J trimming: 0 bases; junction bases outside the gene matches: 4. Germline CDR1 reads LNHNV; CDR2 reads YYDKDF (reference sequence). The CDR3 sequence: CATSAQGFSGNTIYF. CDR3 DNA: TGTGCCACCAGCGCACAGGGGTTCTCTGGAAACACCATATATTTT.

This chain joins TRBV5-4 and TRBJ1-2; 8 bases match TRBD1. This CDR3 has 13 residues. The germline gives CDR1 SGHNT, CDR2 YYREEE (reference sequence). V trimming: 3 bases; J trimming: 5 bases; junction bases outside the gene matches: 3. This chain's CDR3 is CASSSTGGYGYTF. The DNA for the CDR3 is TGTGCCAGCAGCTCTACAGGGGGGTATGGCTACACCTTC.

This clone was found once. The chain uses TRBV4-3 and TRBJ2-4, with D tentatively TRBD2 (6 bases). Trimming pared 4 bases from V and 3 bases from J, leaving 10 bases between. This CDR3 spans 14 amino acids. Germline CDR1 is LGHNA and CDR2 is YSLEER. The CDR3 here is CASSLEEGKNIQYF. CDR3 bases: TGCGCCAGCAGCCTCGAGGAGGGCAAAAACATTCAGTACTTC.

The genes are TRBV19 and TRBJ2-3, with a weak D call TRBD1 (7 bases). Per germline, CDR1 LNHDA and CDR2 SQIVND (reference sequence). The CDR3 totals 14 residues. Trimming pared 9 bases from V and 7 bases from J, leaving 20 bases between. The chain's CDR3 is CASCDRRGLNTQYF. The CDR3 DNA reads TGTGCCAGCTGCGACAGGAGGGGGCTGAATACGCAGTATTTT.

CDR3 nucleotides: TGTGCCAGCAGTTACCCGGGTTCACCCCTCCACTTT. Its translation is CASSYPGSPLHF. The rearrangement links TRBV6-2 or TRBV6-3 to TRBJ1-6, with unresolved D. Per the germline V gene, CDR1 is MNHEY and CDR2 is SVGEGT. This CDR3 has 12 amino acids. Trimming shortened V by 2 bases and J by 9 bases, and 5 bases separated the two germline ends.

This sequence joins TRBV18 and TRBJ2-3; 7 bases align to TRBD2. The CDR3 length is 15 residues. Trimming removed 2 bases from V and 1 base from J; junction bases left unmatched: 3. CDR1 KGHSH and CDR2 LQKENI come from the germline V gene. As DNA, the CDR3 is TGTGCCAGCTCACCATCCAGCGGGGGCACAGATACGCAGTATTTT. As protein: CASSPSSGGTDTQYF.

V usage is TRBV29-1 and J usage is TRBJ1-2; D is possibly TRBD1 (6 bases). CDR3 length: 14 amino acids. Germline CDR1 and CDR2: SQVTM and ANQGSEA. Deletions cut 4 bases from V and 2 bases from J, with 14 bases between. In nucleotides, the CDR3 is TGCAGCGTTGCGAGGGACACATTAAACTATGGCTACACCTTC. This sequence encodes CSVARDTLNYGYTF.

This clone appeared a few times. This chain joins TRBV27 and TRBJ2-3; D perhaps matches TRBD1 (9 bases). Germline V gene sequence: CDR1 MNHEY, CDR2 SMNVEV (reference sequence). The CDR3 is 17 amino acids. V gave up 6 bases and J gave up 5 bases, with 24 bases separating them. Here the CDR3 reads CASRKGGGTGKGDTQYF. The DNA for the CDR3 is TGTGCCAGCAGAAAAGGCGGGGGGACAGGGAAGGGAGATACGCAGTATTTT.

This CDR3 is CASSYRVAGELFF. CDR3 DNA: TGTGCCAGCAGTTACCGAGTAGCCGGGGAGCTGTTTTTT. The V gene is TRBV6-2 or TRBV6-3, the J gene TRBJ2-2; D is unresolved. The germline gives CDR1 MNHEY, CDR2 SVGEGT. This CDR3 is 13 amino acids long. V lost 2 bases and J lost 6, with 7 bases in between.

The chain joins TRBV5-5 to TRBJ2-7; D remains unclear. The CDR3 extends over 14 amino acids. The germline V and J ends were trimmed by 4 bases and 3 bases, with 14 bases remaining between them. Germline V gives CDR1 SGHKS, CDR2 YYEKEE (reference sequence). CDR3 protein: CASSTTTRFYEQYF. The CDR3 coding sequence is TGTGCCAGCAGCACAACAACCAGGTTCTACGAGCAGTACTTC.

The chain combines TRBV7-2 with TRBJ2-7; TRBD1 matches 7 bases. With 5 bases clipped from V and 1 base from J, the junction kept 8 bases outside the gene matches. The germline gives CDR1 SGHTA, CDR2 FQGNSA. The CDR3 consists of 15 residues. CDR3 DNA: TGTGCCAGCAGCGCCTCCGGGACAGCATCCTACGAGCAGTACTTC. This gives the protein CASSASGTASYEQYF.

This chain links TRBV4-1 with TRBJ1-2, with 8 bases matching TRBD1. V lost 0 bases to trimming and J lost 4 bases; unmatched junction nucleotides: 10. This CDR3 is built from 17 residues. The germline CDR1 and CDR2 sequences are MGHRA and YSYEKL. The CDR3 region is CASSQDPTGAGGYGYTF. As DNA, the CDR3 is TGCGCCAGCAGCCAAGATCCGACAGGGGCCGGGGGCTATGGCTACACCTTC.

This chain links TRBV24-1 with TRBJ2-5; weak D call: TRBD2 (6 bases). This CDR3 has 17 amino acids. CDR1 is KGHDR and CDR2 is SFDVKD in the germline V gene. The V gene lost 9 bases and the J gene lost 5 bases, with 27 bases spanning the gap. As DNA, the CDR3 is TGTGCCACCGGGCTGGACTGGGCCGCGGGATATTTGGAGACCCAGTACTTC. Translating it yields CATGLDWAAGYLETQYF.

The chain links TRBV5-1 to TRBJ2-5; possible D gene TRBD2, 6 bases. Germline V gives CDR1 SGHRS, CDR2 YFSETQ. The CDR3 is made up of 15 amino acids. Deletions cut 0 bases from V and 5 bases from J, with 14 bases between. The CDR3 sequence: CASSLEGGGAETQYF. The CDR3 DNA is TGCGCCAGCAGCTTGGAAGGAGGAGGGGCGGAGACCCAGTACTTC.

The chain employs TRBV29-1 and TRBJ2-5, with a weak D call TRBD1 (6 bases). The CDR3 consists of 12 residues. Trimming removed 4 bases from V and 5 bases from J, with 11 bases in between. Germline V CDR1 and CDR2: SQVTM, ANQGSEA. The chain's CDR3 is CSVAWGPETQYF. CDR3 nucleotide sequence: TGCAGCGTTGCTTGGGGGCCGGAGACCCAGTACTTC.

The genes are TRBV18 and TRBJ2-1, with 7 bases aligning to TRBD2. Germline V gene lookup returns CDR1 KGHSH and CDR2 LQKENI. The length of the CDR3 is 13 residues. V shed 2 bases and J 15 bases; nucleotides not matched to a gene: 10. Here the CDR3 DNA reads TGTGCCAGCTCACCATGGGGGGGGAGGGGAGCGTTCTTC. Amino acids: CASSPWGGRGAFF.

The CDR3 DNA follows: TGTGCCAGTAGTATTCAAGGGGCCAGACGTTCAGATACGCAGTATTTT. Protein sequence: CASSIQGARRSDTQYF. The chain couples TRBV19 to TRBJ2-3; D might be TRBD1 (5 bases). V gave up 3 bases and J gave up 4 bases, with 17 bases separating them. The CDR3 loop spans 16 amino acids. Germline V lookup: CDR1 LNHDA, CDR2 SQIVND (reference sequence).

V is TRBV3-1 (or the pseudogene TRBV3-2) and J is TRBJ1-2; TRBD1 might be the D (6 bases). Trimming took off 5 bases at V and 6 bases at J, with 10 bases between the two ends. The germline V gene encodes CDR1 LGHDT and CDR2 YNNKEL (reference sequence). The length of the CDR3 is 12 residues. The CDR3 DNA reads TGTGCCAGCAGCTTAGGACAGAATGGCTACACCTTC. This gives the protein CASSLGQNGYTF.

This rearrangement joins TRBV19 to TRBJ2-2, with 11 bases aligning to TRBD2. Trimming took 5 bases from V and 3 from J; bases not matched to a gene: 2. Looked up from germline, CDR1 is LNHDA and CDR2 is SQIVND (reference sequence). There are 15 residues in the CDR3. The CDR3, as DNA: TGTGCCAGTAGTGGGACTAGCGGTTACACCGGGGAGCTGTTTTTT. Translating it yields CASSGTSGYTGELFF. Full variable domain (rest looked up from reference TRBV19 and TRBJ2-2): DGGITQSPKYLFRKEGQNVTLSCEQNLNHDAMYWYRQDPGQGLRLIYYSQIVNDFQKGDIAEGYSVSREKKESFPLTVTSAQKNPTAFYLCASSGTSGYTGELFFGEGSRLTVL.

The rearrangement uses TRBV27 and TRBJ1-2; TRBD1 matches at 7 bases. Trimming cost V 4 bases and J 4 bases; bases outside gene matches: 9. Germline CDR1 MNHEY, CDR2 SMNVEV (reference sequence). The CDR3 is 15 residues long. The CDR3 sequence: CASSSSSGGPYGYTF. The CDR3 region has the DNA TGTGCCAGCAGTTCCTCCTCAGGGGGACCCTATGGCTACACCTTC.

The chain has TRBV6-5 and TRBJ2-7, with TRBD1 matching over 10 bases. Germline values: CDR1 MNHEY, CDR2 SVGAGI. The CDR3 is 14 residues long. V trimming: 6 bases; J trimming: 3 bases; junction bases outside the gene matches: 5. The CDR3 protein is CASSRTGGHYEQYF. CDR3 bases: TGTGCCAGCAGCCGGACAGGGGGACACTACGAGCAGTACTTC.

V gene TRBV6-1 combines with J gene TRBJ2-7; D not resolved. The CDR3 is made up of 17 amino acids. V lost 2 bases and J lost 3, with 20 bases in between. The V gene's germline CDR1 is MNHNS and CDR2 SASEGT. CDR3 sequence (DNA): TGTGCCAGCAGTGAATCGGCAGTCCGACTTCCCGACTACGAGCAGTACTTC. Residues: CASSESAVRLPDYEQYF.

The chain has TRBV10-3 and TRBJ2-3; 10 bases map to TRBD2. The CDR3 extends over 17 amino acids. V lost 2 bases and J lost 0; bases outside the gene matches: 5. Per the germline V gene, CDR1 is ENHRY and CDR2 is SYGVKD. CDR3 DNA sequence: TGTGCCATCAGTGAGGCTAGCGGGGGAACTAGCACAGATACGCAGTATTTT. It is translated as CAISEASGGTSTDTQYF.

The rearrangement uses TRBV30 and TRBJ1-4, with D perhaps matching TRBD1 (6 bases). Trimming removed 2 bases from V and 6 bases from J, with 13 bases in between. The length of the CDR3 is 14 residues. The germline V gene has CDR1 GTSNPN and CDR2 SVGIG (reference sequence). DNA of the CDR3: TGTGCCTGGAGTTCCGGGACATATTATGAAAAACTGTTTTTT. The encoded protein is CAWSSGTYYEKLFF.

This chain joins TRBV12-5 and TRBJ1-4; the D is unclear. CDR1 and CDR2 from the germline V gene are LGHNT and FRNRAP. Trimming pared 6 bases from V and 0 bases from J, leaving 5 bases between. This CDR3 spans 13 amino acids. The CDR3 is CASGSPTNEKLFF. In nucleotides, the CDR3 is TGTGCTAGTGGCTCCCCAACTAATGAAAAACTGTTTTTT.

This sequence joins TRBV7-6 and TRBJ1-1; 8 bases agree with TRBD1. V shed 0 bases and J 5 bases; nucleotides not matched to a gene: 11. The CDR3 extends over 17 amino acids. Per germline, CDR1 SGHVS and CDR2 FNYEAQ. The chain's CDR3 is CASSLAGAGGAGTEAFF. The CDR3 DNA follows: TGTGCCAGCAGCTTAGCGGGGGCAGGGGGCGCAGGGACTGAAGCTTTCTTT.

The CDR3 spells CASRTGGATNSPLHF. CDR3 in DNA: TGTGCCAGCAGGACAGGGGGCGCAACAAATTCACCCCTCCACTTT. The V and J genes are TRBV6-5 and TRBJ1-6; 10 bases are shared with TRBD1. Per the germline V gene, CDR1 is MNHEY and CDR2 is SVGAGI. After removal of 6 bases from V and 7 bases from J, the junction contained 6 bases not matched to a gene. The CDR3 extends over 15 amino acids.

The V gene is TRBV7-8, the J gene TRBJ1-3; 11 nucleotides align to TRBD1. This CDR3 has 17 amino acids. Germline CDR1 and CDR2: SGHVS and FQNEAQ. The V segment lost 5 bases and the J segment 3 bases; nucleotides outside the gene matches: 9. The CDR3 protein is CASSPWTGGAYGNTIYF. The CDR3 DNA is TGTGCCAGCAGCCCATGGACAGGGGGCGCATATGGAAACACCATATATTTT. The full variable domain, in which reference TRBV7-8 and TRBJ1-3 provide the parts outside the CDR3, is GAGVSQSPRYKVAKRGQDVALRCDPISGHVSLFWYQQALGQGPEFLTYFQNEAQLDKSGLPSDRFFAERPEGSVSTLKIQRTQQEDSAVYLCASSPWTGGAYGNTIYFGEGSWLTVV.

CDR3 in DNA: TGTGCCAGCTCACGGGCGACTAGCGGGCAAGAGACCCAGTACTTC. Its translation: CASSRATSGQETQYF. The chain carries TRBV18 and TRBJ2-5; 10 bases are a match to TRBD2. J gave up 2 bases and V 4 bases, and 4 bases lay outside the gene matches. Germline loops: CDR1 KGHSH, CDR2 LQKENI. This CDR3 comprises 15 residues.

V usage is TRBV5-4 and J usage is TRBJ2-4; 7 bases are a match to TRBD1. V trimming: 5 bases; J trimming: 6 bases; junction bases outside the gene matches: 5. This CDR3 has 13 residues. The germline V gene encodes CDR1 SGHNT and CDR2 YYREEE (reference sequence). The CDR3 loop is CASSFDRVNIQYF. The CDR3 nucleotides are TGTGCCAGCAGTTTCGACAGGGTAAACATTCAGTACTTC. Full variable domain (outside the CDR3, taken from reference TRBV5-4 and TRBJ2-4): ETGVTQSPTHLIKTRGQQVTLRCSSQSGHNTVSWYQQALGQGPQFIFQYYREEENGRGNFPPRFSGLQFPNYSSELNVNALELDDSALYLCASSFDRVNIQYFGAGTRLSVL.

This clone showed up just once. The chain combines TRBV29-1 with TRBJ2-7; 11 nucleotides line up with TRBD1. J gave up 6 bases and V 5 bases, and 3 bases lay outside the gene matches. CDR1 and CDR2 from the germline V gene are SQVTM and ANQGSEA. The CDR3 contains 12 residues. The CDR3 DNA is TGCAGCGTTACCGGGACAGGGGGCGAGCAGTACTTC. This gives the protein CSVTGTGGEQYF.